Sequencing of this T cell receptor (beta chain) was carried out in a study of response to subunit inactivated influenza vaccine. The germline CDR1 and CDR2 sequences are MDHEN and SYDVKM. The V and J ends lost 7 bases and 8 bases respectively, with 11 bases between them. This CDR3 spans 12 amino acids. This clonotype showed up just a few times. Its antigen is still unknown. Study-level points and caveats: Authors proposed each seasonal influenza vaccination draws in few new T cells.

TCRdb reprocessed the RT-PCR reads via MiXCR and lists one record per CDR3 protein. Of roughly 760,000 distinct CDR3 sequences in the sample, 21% were seen once. The material was PBMCs from blood, obtained 4 to 6 days after vaccination. This clonotype was sampled from a man aged 50-60 years who received an inactivated influenza vaccine. The V gene is TRBV28, the J gene TRBJ1-4; no firm D call. DNA of the CDR3: TGTGCCAGCAATATCGGAGGCGAAAAACTGTTTTTT. Protein sequence: CASNIGGEKLFF.